Below, 13 T cell receptor beta chains from the same sample are listed, as sequenced in a study of glioma-infiltrating T cells after dendritic cell vaccination. Regarding time point: after dendritic cell vaccination, including at tumor progression/relapse. Assay used: immunoSEQ multiplex PCR; TCRdb lists only in-frame clones, some missing. The table lists fewer than 85,000 clones, 80% to 90% of them singletons. Sequences were derived from blood, sampled after dendritic cell vaccination. The receptor set was obtained from a human donor with glioblastoma.

There are a few counts of this clone. The V gene is TRBV7-3, the J gene TRBJ2-1, with 10 bases lining up with TRBD2. CDR3 size: 16 residues. From germline, CDR1 is SGHTA and CDR2 FQGTGA. V trimming: 5 bases; J trimming: 6 bases; junction bases outside the gene matches: 10. The CDR3 DNA is TGTGCCAGCAGCCCCCTCCTACTAGCGGGAAGCAATGAGCAGTTCTTC. This sequence encodes CASSPLLLAGSNEQFF.

The chain combines TRBV6-5 with TRBJ1-1; 7 nucleotides align to TRBD1. Germline lookup yields CDR1 MNHEY and CDR2 SVGAGI. V dropped 0 bases and J dropped 0; count of bases not matched to a gene: 1. CDR3 length: 15 residues. CDR3 in amino acids: CASSYSGTVNTEAFF. The CDR3 DNA reads as TGTGCCAGCAGTTACTCGGGGACAGTGAACACTGAAGCTTTCTTT.

This chain joins TRBV5-8 and TRBJ2-2, with 10 bases aligning to TRBD2. CDR3 size: 15 residues. CDR1 and CDR2 (germline): SGHTS, YDEGEE. After removal of 4 bases from V and 1 base from J, the junction contained 1 base not matched to a gene. The CDR3 sequence is CASSLAGVNTGELFF. The CDR3, as DNA: TGTGCCAGCAGCCTAGCGGGGGTGAACACCGGGGAGCTGTTTTTT.

V gene TRBV18 combines with J gene TRBJ2-7; 8 bases map to TRBD2. V shed 7 bases, J shed 2 bases, and the junction held 10 bases outside the gene matches. The CDR3 is 15 amino acids. Germline V gene data show CDR1 as KGHSH and CDR2 as LQKENI. This CDR3 is CASCSSAGAPYEQYF. As DNA, the CDR3 is TGTGCCAGCTGCTCCTCAGCGGGGGCCCCCTACGAGCAGTACTTC.

The gene calls are TRBV5-1 and TRBJ2-1; the D gene is possibly TRBD1 (5 bases). Trimming left V 0 bases short and J 8 bases short, with 12 bases between. The germline V gene has CDR1 SGHRS and CDR2 YFSETQ. The CDR3 length is 14 residues. CDR3 amino acids: CASSLGQRHDEQFF. Written as DNA, the CDR3 is TGCGCCAGCAGCTTGGGACAGAGACACGATGAGCAGTTCTTC.

On this clone: The same CDR3 also results from other DNA sequences found in this sample. The chain couples TRBV5-1 to TRBJ1-5, with 12 bases fitting TRBD1. The CDR3 covers 14 residues. Germline CDR1 is SGHRS and CDR2 is YFSETQ. V shed 4 bases and J 7 bases; nucleotides not matched to a gene: 3. The CDR3 is CASSPGQGAQPQHF. The CDR3 DNA sequence: TGCGCCAGCAGCCCGGGACAGGGGGCCCAGCCCCAGCATTTT. Supplemented by reference TRBV5-1 and TRBJ1-5, the full variable domain reads KAGVTQTPRYLIKTRGQQVTLSCSPISGHRSVSWYQQTPGQGLQFLFEYFSETQRNKGNFPGRFSGRQFSNSRSEMNVSTLELGDSALYLCASSPGQGAQPQHFGDGTRLSIL.

The rearrangement uses TRBV9 and TRBJ1-2, with 9 bases that match TRBD1. The CDR3 consists of 14 residues. J lost 5 bases, V lost 3 bases, and 5 bases had no gene match. CDR1 and CDR2 (germline): SGDLS, YYNGEE. CDR3 nucleotides: TGTGCCAGCAGCGGACAGGGGGTGGTTTATGGCTACACCTTC. Its protein product is CASSGQGVVYGYTF. The full variable domain, completed using reference TRBV9 and TRBJ1-2, is DSGVTQTPKHLITATGQRVTLRCSPRSGDLSVYWYQQSLDQGLQFLIQYYNGEERAKGNILERFSAQQFPDLHSELNLSSLELGDSALYFCASSGQGVVYGYTFGSGTRLTVV.

CDR3 nucleotides: TGTGCCAGCAGCTTGGGACAGGGGCACAACACCTATGGCTACACCTTC. Protein: CASSLGQGHNTYGYTF. V and J are TRBV5-6 and TRBJ1-2, with TRBD1 identical over 8 bases. From germline, CDR1 is SGHDT and CDR2 YYEEEE. V dropped 0 bases and J dropped 4; count of bases not matched to a gene: 8. CDR3 size: 16 residues.

V is TRBV7-9 and J is TRBJ1-2; TRBD1 agrees at 8 bases. Looked up from germline, CDR1 is SEHNR and CDR2 is FQNEAQ (reference sequence). CDR3 size: 14 residues. The junction had 10 bases not matched to a gene; V was cut back by 5 bases and J by 8 bases. DNA of the CDR3: TGTGCCAGCAGCCCTGAGGGGACAGGAGAAGGCTACACCTTC. Translation gives CASSPEGTGEGYTF.

The count of this clone is one. The genes are TRBV2 and TRBJ2-1, with D perhaps matching TRBD2 (7 bases). Trimming took off 8 bases at V and 5 bases at J, with 16 bases between the two ends. This CDR3 contains 14 residues. The V gene's germline CDR1 is SNHLY and CDR2 FYNNEI. CDR3 DNA sequence: TGTGCCAGCGGGGGGGGCCTAATGAACAATGAGCAGTTCTTC. Translating it yields CASGGGLMNNEQFF.

The V call is TRBV11-3, the J call TRBJ2-1, with 9 bases identical to TRBD2. The CDR3 spans 14 residues. The junction had 9 bases not matched to a gene; V was cut back by 1 base and J by 14 bases. Germline V gene data show CDR1 as SGHNT and CDR2 as YENEEA. The CDR3 loop is CASSLVRREGSEFF. The CDR3 DNA follows: TGTGCCAGCAGCTTAGTCCGGCGGGAGGGCTCCGAGTTCTTC.

V usage is TRBV11-3 and J usage is TRBJ2-7, with TRBD2 matching 12 bases. Germline lookup yields CDR1 SGHNT and CDR2 YENEEA. The CDR3 is 14 residues long. Unmatched junction bases numbered 3, after V lost 5 bases and J lost 4 bases. The DNA for the CDR3 is TGTGCCAGCAGCGGAGGGACTAGCGGGTACGAGCAGTACTTC. This codes for CASSGGTSGYEQYF.

This chain joins TRBV9 and TRBJ2-7, with 10 bases identical to TRBD2. J lost 3 bases, V lost 3 bases, and 6 bases had no gene match. The CDR3 contains 15 residues. In germline, CDR1 is SGDLS, CDR2 YYNGEE. The DNA for the CDR3 is TGTGCCAGCAGCGAGGGAGCGGGAGGGTACTACGAGCAGTACTTC. Amino acid sequence: CASSEGAGGYYEQYF.